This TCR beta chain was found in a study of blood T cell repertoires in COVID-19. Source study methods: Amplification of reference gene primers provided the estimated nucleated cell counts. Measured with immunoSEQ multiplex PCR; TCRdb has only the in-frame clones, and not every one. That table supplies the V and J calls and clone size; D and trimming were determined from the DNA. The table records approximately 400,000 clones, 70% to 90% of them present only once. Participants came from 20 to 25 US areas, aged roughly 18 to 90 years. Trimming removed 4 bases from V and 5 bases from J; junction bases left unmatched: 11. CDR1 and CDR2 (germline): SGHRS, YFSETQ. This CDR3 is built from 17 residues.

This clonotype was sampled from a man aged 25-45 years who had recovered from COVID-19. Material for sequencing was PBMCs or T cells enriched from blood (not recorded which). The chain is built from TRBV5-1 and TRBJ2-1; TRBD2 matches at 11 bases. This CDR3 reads CASSATLAGGKNNEQFF. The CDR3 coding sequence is TGCGCCAGCAGCGCTACTTTAGCGGGGGGGAAGAACAATGAGCAGTTCTTC.